The clone carrying this TCR beta chain has ten or more counts. What it recognizes is unknown. The data were taken from a study of identical twins. Study outcomes and limitations: Partly confounded zero-insertion analyses could result from invariant MAIT and iNKT cells. Models underestimated how often monozygotic twins shared out-of-frame TCR alpha.

cDNA carried unique molecular identifiers, and a universal primer site was added by template switching. TCRdb recomputed calls from the 5' RACE reads with MiXCR, one row per CDR3 protein. The sample records approximately 680,000 distinct CDR3 sequences, less than 9% being singletons. Trimming took off 0 bases at V and 4 bases at J, with 7 bases between the two ends. From germline, CDR1 is SGHAT and CDR2 FQNNGV. The CDR3 sequence is 14 residues long. The data also belong to a second study, concerning yellow fever vaccine responses in identical twins.

The chain couples TRBV11-2 to TRBJ2-1; the D is unclear. This clonotype originated in a woman aged 18 to 35 in good health. The source material was PBMCs. The CDR3: CASSLDLQYNEQFF. For the CDR3, the DNA is TGTGCCAGCAGCTTAGATCTCCAGTACAATGAGCAGTTCTTC.